This entry features one T cell receptor beta chain sequence. Profiled with immunoSEQ multiplex PCR; TCRdb holds only in-frame clones, not every one. This table has a few hundred thousand clones, around 91% appearing once. This sample stems from a study of cytomegalovirus exposure and HLA in healthy donors. V lost 0 bases and J lost 13, with 11 bases in between. The germline V gene encodes CDR1 SGDLS and CDR2 YYNGEE. The CDR3 is 13 amino acids. Sequenced sample: PBMCs. The chain employs TRBV9 and TRBJ1-6, with D perhaps TRBD1 (5 bases). The source of this sequence is a woman between 18 and 30 years old in good health and CMV-seronegative. CDR3 protein: CASSVGGGTPLHF. CDR3 bases: TGTGCCAGCAGCGTAGGTGGAGGGACGCCCCTCCACTTT.